This entry features one TCR beta chain sequence. V lost 7 bases and J lost 9; bases outside the gene matches: 9. This CDR3 spans 14 amino acids. CDR1 is MNHEY, CDR2 SVGAGI, per germline. Authors' methods: It was from reference gene primer amplification that nucleated cell counts were estimated. The protocol was immunoSEQ multiplex PCR, while the TCRdb copy is restricted to in-frame clones and leaves out a portion. The DNA gave D and trimming, while V, J and clone size come from that table. The sample has 310,000 or so clones; 91% are singletons. These data originate in a study of blood T cell repertoires in COVID-19. Study summary: Samples came from the United States, Italy and Spain, spanning acute and convalescent COVID-19.

This sequence originates from a woman in her thirties with COVID-19, enrolled during active disease. What was sequenced was peripheral blood. V usage is TRBV6-5 and J usage is TRBJ1-6; 7 nucleotides line up with TRBD1. CDR3 nucleotides: TGTGCCAGCAATACACAGGGGTATGGTTCACCCCTCCACTTT. Translation gives CASNTQGYGSPLHF.